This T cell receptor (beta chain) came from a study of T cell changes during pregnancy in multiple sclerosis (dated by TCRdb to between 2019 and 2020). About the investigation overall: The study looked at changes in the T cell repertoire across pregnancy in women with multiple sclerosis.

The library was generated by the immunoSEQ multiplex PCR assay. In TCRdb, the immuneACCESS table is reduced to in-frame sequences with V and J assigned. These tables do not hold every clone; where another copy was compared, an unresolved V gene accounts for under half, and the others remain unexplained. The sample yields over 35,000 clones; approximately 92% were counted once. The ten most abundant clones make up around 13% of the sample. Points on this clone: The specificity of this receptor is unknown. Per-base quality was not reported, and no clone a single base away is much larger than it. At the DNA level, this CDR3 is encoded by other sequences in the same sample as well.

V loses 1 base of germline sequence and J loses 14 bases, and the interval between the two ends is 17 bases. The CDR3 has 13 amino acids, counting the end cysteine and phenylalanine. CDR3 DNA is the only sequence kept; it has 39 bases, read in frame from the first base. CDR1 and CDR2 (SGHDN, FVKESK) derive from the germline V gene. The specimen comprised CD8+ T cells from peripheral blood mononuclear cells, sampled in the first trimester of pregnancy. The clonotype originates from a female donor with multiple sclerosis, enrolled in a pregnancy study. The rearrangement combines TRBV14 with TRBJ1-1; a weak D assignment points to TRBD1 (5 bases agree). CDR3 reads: CASSQVLGGEWFF. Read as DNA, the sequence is TGTGCCAGCAGCCAAGTTCTGGGGGGGGAGTGGTTCTTT.